This TCR beta chain was captured in a study of blood T cell repertoires in COVID-19. Study overall: From the United States, Italy and Spain came samples of acute and convalescent COVID-19.

Original analysis: Amplified reference gene primers provided the basis for estimating nucleated cell counts. The table came from immunoSEQ multiplex PCR; TCRdb's copy has only in-frame clones and leaves some out. That table supplies the V and J calls and clone size; D and trimming were determined from the DNA. Of around 250,000 clones in the sample, about 86% were seen once. Germline CDR1 reads LNHNV; CDR2 reads YYDKDF (reference sequence). The trim removed 1 base at V and 10 bases at J, leaving 6 bases unmatched. CDR3 length: 14 amino acids. V gene TRBV15 combines with J gene TRBJ2-1, with 8 bases lining up with TRBD2. The TCR was taken from a man older than 75 with acute or convalescent COVID-19. Sequenced material: peripheral blood. The CDR3 spells CATSRVLASGEQFF. The CDR3 bases are TGTGCCACCAGCAGAGTGCTAGCTAGCGGGGAGCAGTTCTTC.